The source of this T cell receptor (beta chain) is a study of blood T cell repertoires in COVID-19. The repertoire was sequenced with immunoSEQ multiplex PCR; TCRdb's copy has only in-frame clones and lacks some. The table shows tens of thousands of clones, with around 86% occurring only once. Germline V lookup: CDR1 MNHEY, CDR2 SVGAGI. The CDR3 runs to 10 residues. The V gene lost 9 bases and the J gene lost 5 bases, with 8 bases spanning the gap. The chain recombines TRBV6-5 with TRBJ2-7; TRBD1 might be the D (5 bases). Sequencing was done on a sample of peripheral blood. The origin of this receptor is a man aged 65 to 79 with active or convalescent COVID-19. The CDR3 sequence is CASMDNEQYF. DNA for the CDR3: TGTGCCAGTATGGACAACGAGCAGTACTTC.